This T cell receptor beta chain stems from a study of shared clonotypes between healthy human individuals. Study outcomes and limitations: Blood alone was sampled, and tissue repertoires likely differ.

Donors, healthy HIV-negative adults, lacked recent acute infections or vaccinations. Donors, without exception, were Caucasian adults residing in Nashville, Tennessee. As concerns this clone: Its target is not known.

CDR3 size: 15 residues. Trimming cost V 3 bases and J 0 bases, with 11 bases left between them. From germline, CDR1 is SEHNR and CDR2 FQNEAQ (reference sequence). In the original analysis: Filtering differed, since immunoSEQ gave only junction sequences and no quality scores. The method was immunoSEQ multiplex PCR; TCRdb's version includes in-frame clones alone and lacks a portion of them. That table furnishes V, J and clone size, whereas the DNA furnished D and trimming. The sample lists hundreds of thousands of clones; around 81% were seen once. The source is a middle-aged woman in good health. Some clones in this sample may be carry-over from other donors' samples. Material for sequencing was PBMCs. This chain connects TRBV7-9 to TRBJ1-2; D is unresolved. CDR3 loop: CASSFSGRANYGYTF. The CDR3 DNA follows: TGTGCCAGCAGCTTTTCGGGCAGAGCTAACTATGGCTACACCTTC.